The rows below give T cell receptor gamma chains drawn from one sample of a study of intestinal T cells in coeliac disease. TCRdb reanalysed the multiplex PCR reads with CATT. Of over a thousand gamma-chain clones in the sample, roughly half were seen once. Sequenced input: a duodenal biopsy. The receptors come from a human donor with celiac disease. CDR3s include the opening cysteine and the closing phenylalanine or tryptophan. The order of the fields is J gene, V gene, CDR3 protein.

TRGJ1/TRGJ2,TRGV10,CAAWDLKIF
TRGJP2,TRGV8,CATWDRRGGSDWIKTF
TRGJ1/TRGJ2,TRGV9,CALWEGLKKLF
TRGJP2,TRGV3,CATWGLCSDWIKTF
TRGJ1/TRGJ2,TRGV11,CACWISIDNSHKKLF
TRGJP1,TRGV2,CATWDGFWTTGWFKIF
TRGJ1/TRGJ2,TRGV3,CATWVGYKKLF
TRGJ1/TRGJ2,TRGV10,CAAWGVYYKKLF
TRGJ1/TRGJ2,TRGV2,CADLGRAWDYKKLF
TRGJP2,TRGV2,CATWDGSRGSSDWIKTF
TRGJ1/TRGJ2,TRGV8,CATWDNYRKLF
TRGJ1/TRGJ2,TRGV9,CALWEVSHYYKKLF
TRGJ1/TRGJ2,TRGV5,CATWDRLARNYYKKLF
TRGJ1/TRGJ2,TRGV3,CATWDRHRKLF
TRGJP2,TRGV2,CATWDGKISDWIKTF
TRGJ1/TRGJ2,TRGV10,CAAWDDYYKKLF
TRGJ1/TRGJ2,TRGV8,CATWDIHYYKKLF
TRGJ1/TRGJ2,TRGV8,CADRRGKKLF
TRGJ1/TRGJ2,TRGV4,CATWDGTGVYYKKLF